This entry lists 21 T cell receptor beta chains sequenced from one sample in a study of cytomegalovirus exposure and HLA in healthy donors. PCR amplification relied on 60 Vbeta primers (plus 13 Jbeta primers). Profiling relied on immunoSEQ multiplex PCR, and the TCRdb table lists in-frame clones only, not all of them. The sample has 100,000 to 150,000 clones; about 85% are singletons. Sequenced material: PBMCs. These receptors were collected from a boy younger than 18 in good health and CMV-seronegative.

The CDR3 spells CASSPESTDTQYF. DNA for the CDR3: TGTGCCAGCAGCCCCGAGAGCACAGATACGCAGTATTTT. V and J are TRBV9 and TRBJ2-3, with unresolved D. Trimming removed 4 bases from V and 0 bases from J, with 6 bases in between. Germline CDR1 is SGDLS and CDR2 is YYNGEE. This CDR3 is built from 13 residues.

V is TRBV11-3 and J is TRBJ1-1; D is ambiguous. The germline V gene encodes CDR1 SGHNT and CDR2 YENEEA. The length of the CDR3 is 12 residues. V was trimmed by 6 bases and J by 3 bases, leaving 8 bases between them. Here the CDR3 reads CASSFRDTEAFF. The CDR3 region has the DNA TGTGCCAGCAGTTTCCGGGACACTGAAGCTTTCTTT.

The table lists this clone with a few counts. This chain's CDR3 is CASSYSGQDYEQYF. DNA for the CDR3: TGTGCCAGCAGTTACTCCGGACAAGACTACGAGCAGTACTTC. The chain has TRBV6-6 and TRBJ2-7; possibly TRBD1 for D (5 bases). CDR3 size: 14 residues. Germline-derived CDR1 and CDR2 are MNHNY and SVGAGI (reference sequence). Trimming left V 0 bases short and J 3 bases short, with 9 bases between.

Turning to this clone: One end of the junction is discordant with germline, which a read error may explain. The V gene is TRBV6-1, the J gene TRBJ1-2; TRBD1 aligns across 8 bases. Per the germline V gene, CDR1 is MNHNS and CDR2 is SASEGT. This CDR3 is built from 14 residues. The CDR3 nucleotides are TGTGCCAGCAGTGCCCGCCCAGGGGGCAGTGGCTACCCCTTC. Its protein product is CASSARPGGSGYPF.

CDR3 DNA sequence: TGCGCCAGCAAAGTCTGGCGGCAAGAGACCCAGTACTTC. Protein: CASKVWRQETQYF. The J gene is TRBJ2-5, the V gene TRBV5-1, with D unclear. This CDR3 has 13 residues. Germline V gives CDR1 SGHRS, CDR2 YFSETQ. V was pared by 6 bases and J by 2 bases, with 11 bases between.

This sequence joins TRBV7-9 and TRBJ2-7; 7 bases are shared with TRBD1. Germline CDR1 and CDR2: SEHNR and FQNEAQ (reference sequence). V lost 0 bases to trimming and J lost 3 bases; unmatched junction nucleotides: 2. The CDR3 consists of 14 residues. The CDR3 nucleotides are TGTGCCAGCAGCTTAGCGGGACAGTTCTACGAGCAGTACTTC. It translates to CASSLAGQFYEQYF.

The V call is TRBV7-9, the J call TRBJ2-1; D is unclear. Germline V gene lookup returns CDR1 SEHNR and CDR2 FQNEAQ (reference sequence). The V gene lost 5 bases and the J gene lost 8 bases, with 13 bases spanning the gap. The CDR3 is 13 amino acids. CDR3 in DNA: TGTGCCAGCAGCATGGCACGTGTCGATGAGCAGTTCTTC. This translates into CASSMARVDEQFF.

CDR3 nucleotides: TGCGCCAGCAGCCCCTCAAACTTAGCAGATACGCAGTATTTT. This gives the protein CASSPSNLADTQYF. The gene calls are TRBV4-3 and TRBJ2-3; D remains unclear. The CDR3 consists of 14 residues. CDR1 is LGHNA and CDR2 is YSLEER in the germline V gene. The V end was cut by 4 bases, the J end by 4 bases, with 12 bases between.

This clone appeared a single time. The chain links TRBV11-2 to TRBJ2-5; 10 positions match TRBD2. The CDR3 is 17 residues long. Germline loops: CDR1 SGHAT, CDR2 FQNNGV. J was trimmed by 0 bases and V by 1 base; bases with no gene match: 5. Here the CDR3 reads CASSLGRGLAYQETQYF. CDR3 in DNA: TGTGCCAGCAGCTTAGGGAGGGGACTAGCGTACCAAGAGACCCAGTACTTC. The whole variable domain, filled in from reference TRBV11-2 and TRBJ2-5, reads EAGVAQSPRYKIIEKRQSVAFWCNPISGHATLYWYQQILGQGPKLLIQFQNNGVVDDSQLPKDRFSAERLKGVDSTLKIQPAKLEDSAVYLCASSLGRGLAYQETQYFGPGTRLLVL.

V is TRBV5-5 and J is TRBJ1-4, with D possibly matching TRBD1 (5 bases). CDR1 and CDR2 (germline): SGHKS, YYEKEE (reference sequence). V lost 4 bases and J 5 bases, leaving 12 bases between the germline ends. The CDR3 contains 14 residues. In nucleotides, the CDR3 is TGTGCCAGCAGCCCCGGGGGGGTGAATGAAAAACTGTTTTTT. Its protein product is CASSPGGVNEKLFF.

The V call is TRBV5-1, the J call TRBJ2-1; TRBD2 agrees at 11 bases. Germline V gene data show CDR1 as SGHRS and CDR2 as YFSETQ. There are 17 residues in the CDR3. V lost 1 base, J lost 4 bases, and 7 bases stayed unmatched. The CDR3 DNA is TGCGCCAGCAGCTTGTTACTAGCGGGGGACCGTTACAATGAGCAGTTCTTC. Translated, it gives CASSLLLAGDRYNEQFF.

This chain joins TRBV9 and TRBJ1-2, with TRBD1 matching 12 bases. The germline gives CDR1 SGDLS, CDR2 YYNGEE. With V trimmed by 2 bases and J by 4 bases, 9 bases remained unmatched. There are 17 residues in the CDR3. CDR3 region: CASSVVPGTGGPYGYTF. Written as DNA, the CDR3 is TGTGCCAGCAGCGTCGTACCCGGGACAGGGGGCCCCTATGGCTACACCTTC.

This clone appeared a single time. J is TRBJ2-6 and V is TRBV14; TRBD1 matches 7 bases. The CDR3 is 15 residues long. From germline, CDR1 is SGHDN and CDR2 FVKESK. With V trimmed by 2 bases and J by 11 bases, 9 bases remained unmatched. Written as DNA, the CDR3 is TGTGCCAGCAGCCAACTCGACAGGGTGGAGGACGTCCTGACTTTC. This encodes CASSQLDRVEDVLTF.

This clone was seen only a few times. This sequence joins TRBV27 and TRBJ2-2, with 7 bases aligning to TRBD1. CDR1 MNHEY and CDR2 SMNVEV come from the germline V gene (reference sequence). The V and J ends lost 7 bases and 4 bases, in that order; junction bases with no gene match: 12. The CDR3 is 16 residues long. For the CDR3, the DNA is TGTGCCAGCATCCATACAGGGGCGATGCGCACCGGGGAGCTGTTTTTT. This gives the protein CASIHTGAMRTGELFF.

The chain uses TRBV7-9 and TRBJ2-7; TRBD1 agrees at 10 bases. In germline, CDR1 is SEHNR, CDR2 FQNEAQ (reference sequence). After removal of 5 bases from V and 1 base from J, the junction contained 2 bases not matched to a gene. CDR3 size: 14 residues. The CDR3 bases are TGTGCCAGCAGCACGGGACAGGGGTCCTACGAGCAGTACTTC. It codes for CASSTGQGSYEQYF.

This rearrangement joins TRBV27 to TRBJ2-1; maybe TRBD2 (6 bases). Per the germline V gene, CDR1 is MNHEY and CDR2 is SMNVEV (reference sequence). The CDR3 extends over 16 amino acids. The V gene lost 0 bases and the J gene lost 4 bases, with 13 bases spanning the gap. The DNA of the CDR3 is TGTGCCAGCAGTTTATCTAGGGGAGGCCCATACAATGAGCAGTTCTTC. This gives the protein CASSLSRGGPYNEQFF.

The chain carries TRBV7-9 and TRBJ2-7, with 7 nucleotides matching TRBD2. J was trimmed by 0 bases and V by 5 bases; bases with no gene match: 7. This CDR3 region has 15 residues. CDR1 is SEHNR, CDR2 FQNEAQ, per germline (reference sequence). The CDR3 region has the DNA TGTGCCAGCAGCCCGTCAGCGGGACCCTCCTACGAGCAGTACTTC. Protein product: CASSPSAGPSYEQYF. The entire variable domain, with the rest obtained from reference TRBV7-9 and TRBJ2-7, is as follows: DTGVSQNPRHKITKRGQNVTFRCDPISEHNRLYWYRQTLGQGPEFLTYFQNEAQLEKSRLLSDRFSAERPKGSFSTLEIQRTEQGDSAMYLCASSPSAGPSYEQYFGPGTRLTVT.

This rearrangement joins TRBV5-4 to TRBJ2-7; TRBD2 matches at 7 bases. With V trimmed by 3 bases and J by 6 bases, 6 bases remained unmatched. Germline CDR1 SGHNT, CDR2 YYREEE (reference sequence). The CDR3 spans 13 residues. The CDR3 DNA is TGTGCCAGCAGCTCCTCGGGGGAGGGCGAGCAGTACTTC. Protein: CASSSSGEGEQYF.

The V call is TRBV27, the J call TRBJ2-7, with TRBD2 as a possible D gene (6 bases). This CDR3 comprises 13 residues. The germline V gene has CDR1 MNHEY and CDR2 SMNVEV (reference sequence). The ends were cut back, 5 bases at V and 1 base at J, with 9 bases in the middle. The CDR3 protein is CASSVGLSYEQYF. CDR3 sequence (DNA): TGTGCCAGCAGTGTCGGACTATCCTACGAGCAGTACTTC.

The rearrangement joins TRBV5-4 to TRBJ2-3; perhaps TRBD2 as D (7 bases). Trimming cost V 0 bases and J 6 bases, with 14 bases left between them. Germline CDR1 is SGHNT and CDR2 is YYREEE (reference sequence). The CDR3 sequence is 15 residues long. Written as DNA, the CDR3 is TGTGCCAGCAGCTTGGGAGGGGGGGCTACGGATACGCAGTATTTT. Its translation: CASSLGGGATDTQYF. The full variable domain, its missing parts supplied by reference TRBV5-4 and TRBJ2-3, is ETGVTQSPTHLIKTRGQQVTLRCSSQSGHNTVSWYQQALGQGPQFIFQYYREEENGRGNFPPRFSGLQFPNYSSELNVNALELDDSALYLCASSLGGGATDTQYFGPGTRLTVL.

Notes on this clone: Its ends do not fully match the called genes, so a read error is possible. The J gene is TRBJ2-7, the V gene TRBV7-9; TRBD2 agrees at 7 bases. Germline CDR1 SEHNR, CDR2 FQNEAQ (reference sequence). This CDR3 is 16 amino acids long. The CDR3 is CASSLVGGLSSGTTFF. The CDR3 DNA reads as TGTGCCAGCAGCTTAGTGGGTGGGTTGAGTTCCGGGACTACCTTCTTC. Drawing the rest from reference TRBV7-9 and TRBJ2-7, the complete variable domain is DTGVSQNPRHKITKRGQNVTFRCDPISEHNRLYWYRQTLGQGPEFLTYFQNEAQLEKSRLLSDRFSAERPKGSFSTLEIQRTEQGDSAMYLCASSLVGGLSSGTTFFGPGTRLTVT.